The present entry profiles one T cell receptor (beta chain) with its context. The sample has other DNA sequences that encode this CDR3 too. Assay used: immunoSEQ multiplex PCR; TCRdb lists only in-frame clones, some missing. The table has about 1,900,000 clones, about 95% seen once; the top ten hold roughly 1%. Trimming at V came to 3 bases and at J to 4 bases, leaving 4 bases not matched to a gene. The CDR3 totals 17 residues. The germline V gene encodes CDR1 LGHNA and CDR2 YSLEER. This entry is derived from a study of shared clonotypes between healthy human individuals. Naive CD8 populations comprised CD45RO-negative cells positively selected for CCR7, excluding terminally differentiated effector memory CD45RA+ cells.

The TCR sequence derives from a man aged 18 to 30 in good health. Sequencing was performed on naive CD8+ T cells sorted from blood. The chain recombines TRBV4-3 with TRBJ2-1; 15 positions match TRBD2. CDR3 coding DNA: TGCGCCAGCAGCCAGGGACTAGCGGGAGGAGAATACAATGAGCAGTTCTTC. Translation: CASSQGLAGGEYNEQFF.